This T cell receptor beta chain was captured in a study of cytomegalovirus exposure and HLA in healthy donors. V lost 3 bases to trimming and J lost 3 bases, with 14 bases between them. This CDR3 comprises 16 residues. Looked up from germline, CDR1 is MNHNS and CDR2 is SASEGT. PCR involved 60 Vbeta and 13 Jbeta primers. As processed by the authors: In a later analysis, approximately 73 million unique TCR beta chains included roughly 11 million shared by two or more donors. The protocol was immunoSEQ multiplex PCR, while the TCRdb copy is restricted to in-frame clones and leaves out a portion. V, J and clone size reflect that table, while D and trimming were determined from the DNA. The sample records roughly 200,000 clones, approximately 85% being singletons.

The V call is TRBV6-1, the J call TRBJ2-2; D possibly corresponds to TRBD2 (5 bases). The origin of this receptor is a girl aged 5 to 17 in good health and CMV-seropositive. Sequenced sample: PBMCs. CDR3 bases: TGTGCCAGCAGTGAGAGTACCGGGGTCTACACCGGGGAGCTGTTTTTT. This translates into CASSESTGVYTGELFF.